This T cell receptor beta chain was sequenced for a study of Ad26.COV2.S vaccination and SARS-CoV-2 variants. The treatment: around 19 received Ad26.COV2.S at low or high dose, single or two shots; roughly 5 received placebo; per-sample allocation not given. On day 63 after the first injection, vaccine and placebo recipients gave samples. Findings of the study overall: Overall T cell responses may have been underestimated by the analyses of TCR breadth and depth. Recipients of either vaccine or placebo displayed similar breadth of non-spike TCRs.

In germline, CDR1 is MNHEY, CDR2 SVGAGI. Germline trimming cut 4 bases from V and 12 bases from J; bases unmatched to any gene: 9. The CDR3 has 12 amino acids. The table came from immunoSEQ multiplex PCR; TCRdb's copy has only in-frame clones and leaves some out. In the table there are under 550,000 clones, around 89% of which are singletons. This clone was seen a single time. The antigen remains undetermined. Material: peripheral blood, obtained in a trial of Ad26.COV2.S vaccine versus placebo. The gene calls are TRBV6-5 and TRBJ2-7, with 7 bases aligning to TRBD1. The TCR was taken from a person aged 18 to 59 who received the Ad26.COV2.S COVID-19 vaccine or a placebo. CDR3 DNA sequence: TGTGCCAGCAGTTCGTACGAGGGACAGTCGTACTTC. This gives the protein CASSSYEGQSYF.